This T cell receptor (beta chain) was captured in a study of T-cell reconstitution after alpha-beta-depleted transplantation in children. Trimming left V 4 bases short and J 1 base short, with 15 bases between. Germline V lookup: CDR1 SGHRS, CDR2 YFSETQ. The CDR3 totals 15 residues. As it was prepared, the TCRbeta library received unique molecular identifiers. TCRdb fed the PCR reads into MiXCR, producing one record per CDR3 protein. The table shows around 700,000 distinct CDR3 sequences, with about an eighth occurring only once. Regarding the study as a whole: Counts and diversity of T cells one year after transplant came mostly from newly produced T cells.

This clonotype was counted ten times or more. Its antigen remains unidentified. The V gene is TRBV5-1, the J gene TRBJ2-7, with D tentatively TRBD2 (6 bases). This sequence originates from a girl aged 2 to 9 with congenital amegakaryocytic thrombocytopenia, due to receive a stem cell transplant. This specimen was PBMCs, taken before TCRalphabeta/CD19-depleted stem cell transplant. The CDR3 nucleotides read TGCGCCAGCAGCGAGTGGTCTAGCGATTCCTACGAGCAGTACTTC. Translation: CASSEWSSDSYEQYF.